This TCR beta chain was profiled in a study of Ad26.COV2.S vaccination and SARS-CoV-2 variants. Study context: Enrolled in COV1001, the donor was in the Ad26.COV2.S trial arm, which received the vaccine. Intramuscularly, Ad26.COV2.S was given either once or twice, 56 days apart.

From germline, CDR1 is LNHNV and CDR2 YYDKDF (reference sequence). The V end lost 5 bases, the J end lost 4 bases, and 15 bases lay between the germline ends. The CDR3 is made up of 15 amino acids. Treatment here: about 20 received Ad26.COV2.S at low or high dose, single or two shots; 5 received placebo; per-sample allocation not given. Repertoires come from day 63 after the first vaccine or placebo injection. Using immunoSEQ multiplex PCR, the repertoire was profiled, and TCRdb retains in-frame clones only, with some absent. The sample includes hundreds of thousands of clones, nearly 90% seen only once; the top ten take over 2.5%. Study-wide points: An underestimation of total T cell responses may have resulted from the TCR breadth and depth analyses.

As regards this clone: Its target is not known.

The J gene is TRBJ1-5, the V gene TRBV15, with D maybe TRBD1 (5 bases). The source was peripheral blood, collected in a trial of Ad26.COV2.S vaccine versus placebo. This clonotype originated in a person aged 18-65 years who received the Ad26.COV2.S COVID-19 vaccine or a placebo. The CDR3 protein is CATSPPPGQNQPQHF. CDR3 sequence (DNA): TGTGCCACCAGCCCCCCTCCGGGGCAGAATCAGCCCCAGCATTTT.